The following is a TCR beta chain sequence with its context. Its antigen is as yet unknown. This record belongs to a study of Ad26.COV2.S vaccination and SARS-CoV-2 variants. Overall study findings and caveats: Overall T cell responses may have been underestimated by the analyses of TCR breadth and depth. After vaccination, substantial breadth of spike-specific CD8+ and CD4+ responses was reported. The study found similar non-spike TCR breadth in vaccine and placebo recipients. Vaccinees showed greater spike-specific TCR breadth than placebo recipients.

Using immunoSEQ multiplex PCR, the repertoire was profiled, and TCRdb retains in-frame clones only, with some absent. The repertoire includes approximately 90,000 clones, roughly 84% of them detected once, and about a sixth sits in the top ten. The sequences come from peripheral blood, collected after recovery from COVID-19. The source is a human donor who had recovered from COVID-19.

CDR3 in amino acids: CASSLDPGGSYEQYF. The CDR3 DNA is TGTGCCAGCAGCTTAGACCCGGGAGGTTCATACGAGCAGTACTTC. The genes are TRBV7-3 and TRBJ2-7; TRBD2 aligns across 7 bases. Trimming removed 2 bases from V and 4 bases from J; junction bases left unmatched: 8. The germline gives CDR1 SGHTA, CDR2 FQGTGA. CDR3 length: 15 amino acids.